These 23 T cell receptor beta chains were sequenced from one sample in a study of brain metastases from non-small cell lung cancer. The data were produced by immunoSEQ multiplex PCR, yet TCRdb's version contains in-frame clones alone and is incomplete. The data hold fewer than 4,500 clones, with around 90% observed a single time. Sequenced sample: primary lung tumor tissue. These receptors all come from a donor aged 40 or older with non-small cell lung cancer.

In its sample, this clone was seen once. The chain uses TRBV5-1 and TRBJ2-2; 7 bases agree with TRBD1. The CDR3 runs to 15 residues. Unmatched junction bases numbered 6, after V lost 4 bases and J lost 3 bases. Per the germline V gene, CDR1 is SGHRS and CDR2 is YFSETQ. Written as DNA, the CDR3 is TGCGCCAGCAGCCTGGCCGGGACAGACACCGGGGAGCTGTTTTTT. This encodes CASSLAGTDTGELFF.

This chain connects TRBV18 to TRBJ2-7, with a possible D match to TRBD2 (5 bases). Per germline, CDR1 KGHSH and CDR2 LQKENI. The CDR3 is 12 residues long. V lost 2 bases and J lost 7, with 9 bases in between. The CDR3 sequence: CASSPGSGEQYF. The CDR3 DNA is TGTGCCAGCTCACCAGGGAGCGGTGAGCAGTACTTC.

The CDR3 loop is CAWSTEDRTGAVTF. The CDR3 DNA follows: TGTGCCTGGAGTACCGAGGACCGGACAGGGGCGGTCACCTTC. The chain has TRBV30 and TRBJ1-2; TRBD1 aligns across 9 bases. CDR3 length: 14 amino acids. Germline V CDR1 and CDR2: GTSNPN, SVGIG (reference sequence). V shed 2 bases, J shed 13 bases, and the junction held 14 bases outside the gene matches. Combining the CDR3 with reference TRBV30 and TRBJ1-2 gives the whole variable domain SQTIHQWPATLVQPVGSPLSLECTVEGTSNPNLYWYRQAAGRGLQLLFYSVGIGQISSEVPQNLSASRPQDRQFILSSKKLLLSDSGFYLCAWSTEDRTGAVTFGSGTRLTVV.

There are a few counts of this clone. The chain uses TRBV4-2 and TRBJ2-7; D not resolved. Germline V gene sequence: CDR1 LGHNA, CDR2 YNFKEQ. This CDR3 is 14 amino acids long. Trimming pared 4 bases from V and 3 bases from J, leaving 13 bases between. CDR3 coding DNA: TGTGCCAGCAGCCCTCTCCTGGCGTACTACGAGCAGTACTTC. Protein: CASSPLLAYYEQYF.

The DNA of the CDR3 is TGTGCCAGCAGTTCCAGACAGGGTGGACCAGATACGCAGTATTTT. Protein product: CASSSRQGGPDTQYF. The J gene is TRBJ2-3, the V gene TRBV27, with TRBD1 matching over 7 bases. The ends lost 4 bases at V and 4 bases at J; junction bases unmatched: 8. The germline V gene encodes CDR1 MNHEY and CDR2 SMNVEV (reference sequence). The CDR3 loop spans 15 amino acids.

The CDR3 loop is CASRGTSGRASYNEQFF. CDR3 nucleotide sequence: TGTGCCAGCAGGGGGACTAGCGGGAGGGCATCCTACAATGAGCAGTTCTTC. The chain carries TRBV5-6 and TRBJ2-1; 16 nucleotides align to TRBD2. There are 17 residues in the CDR3. Trimming cost V 5 bases and J 1 base; bases outside gene matches: 3. Germline values: CDR1 SGHDT, CDR2 YYEEEE.

The chain uses TRBV6-6 and TRBJ2-2; D is unclear. Between the trimmed V and J ends, which lost 6 bases and 4 bases, there was a span of 18 bases. This CDR3 is 16 amino acids long. CDR1 and CDR2 (germline): MNHNY, SVGAGI (reference sequence). CDR3: CASRSRVQAFTGELFF. The CDR3 nucleotides read TGTGCCAGCAGATCCAGAGTTCAGGCTTTCACCGGGGAGCTGTTTTTT.

V gene TRBV9 combines with J gene TRBJ2-3; weak D call: TRBD2 (5 bases). The CDR3 has 15 amino acids. Trimming pared 3 bases from V and 0 bases from J, leaving 11 bases between. Germline V gene lookup returns CDR1 SGDLS and CDR2 YYNGEE. This CDR3 is CASSGSGTSTDTQYF. DNA of the CDR3: TGTGCCAGCAGCGGAAGCGGCACTAGCACAGATACGCAGTATTTT.

This rearrangement joins TRBV19 to TRBJ2-1; the match to TRBD1 covers 9 bases. J lost 4 bases, V lost 6 bases, and 7 bases had no gene match. The CDR3 extends over 15 amino acids. Germline assignment: CDR1 LNHDA and CDR2 SQIVND (reference sequence). DNA for the CDR3: TGTGCCAGTAGGGAACAGGGGGCAGGTTACAATGAGCAGTTCTTC. This gives the protein CASREQGAGYNEQFF.

J is TRBJ2-3 and V is TRBV14; D may be TRBD2 (6 bases). Looked up from germline, CDR1 is SGHDN and CDR2 is FVKESK. V was clipped by 4 bases and J by 3 bases, with 11 bases between them. The CDR3 is made up of 14 amino acids. CDR3 bases: TGTGCCAGCAGCCCGACCGGGACTACAGATACGCAGTATTTT. Translation: CASSPTGTTDTQYF. Filled out from reference TRBV14 and TRBJ2-3, the complete variable domain reads EAGVTQFPSHSVIEKGQTVTLRCDPISGHDNLYWYRRVMGKEIKFLLHFVKESKQDESGMPNNRFLAERTGGTYSTLKVQPAELEDSGVYFCASSPTGTTDTQYFGPGTRLTVL.

This chain links TRBV7-2 with TRBJ2-5; no reliable D call. V was pared by 6 bases and J by 5 bases, with 7 bases between. CDR1 and CDR2 from the germline V gene are SGHTA and FQGNSA. CDR3 length: 11 amino acids. The CDR3 loop reads CASSFAETQYF. The CDR3 DNA reads TGTGCCAGCAGTTTCGCTGAGACCCAGTACTTC.

V and J are TRBV6-2 or TRBV6-3 and TRBJ1-5; TRBD1 is a possible D gene (5 bases). The CDR3 runs 15 residues. CDR1 and CDR2 (germline): MNHEY, SVGEGT. V lost 0 bases to trimming and J lost 4 bases, with 10 bases between them. The CDR3 loop reads CASSYSRGTNQPQHF. CDR3 DNA: TGTGCCAGCAGTTACTCAAGAGGGACGAATCAGCCCCAGCATTTT.

The chain has TRBV27 and TRBJ1-5; D unclear. V was clipped by 3 bases and J by 0 bases, with 3 bases between them. This CDR3 has 13 amino acids. The V gene's germline CDR1 is MNHEY and CDR2 SMNVEV (reference sequence). The CDR3 nucleotides are TGTGCCAGCAGTTTTTTTAGCAATCAGCCCCAGCATTTT. Encoded protein: CASSFFSNQPQHF.

This chain connects TRBV12-3 or TRBV12-4 to TRBJ2-2, with TRBD1 matching over 7 bases. The CDR3 totals 13 residues. V shed 6 bases and J 5 bases; nucleotides not matched to a gene: 3. CDR3 in amino acids: CASSLTGTGELFF. CDR3 nucleotides: TGTGCCAGCAGCTTGACAGGGACCGGGGAGCTGTTTTTT.

The chain is built from TRBV6-5 and TRBJ1-4; D is ambiguous. This CDR3 spans 14 amino acids. Germline V CDR1 and CDR2: MNHEY, SVGAGI. V lost 8 bases to trimming and J lost 3 bases, with 13 bases between them. Written as DNA, the CDR3 is TGTGCCAGCGCAAATTCCAGAGCTAATGAAAAACTGTTTTTT. Translated: CASANSRANEKLFF.

The chain links TRBV15 to TRBJ2-2, with D perhaps TRBD2 (5 bases). Trimming cost V 0 bases and J 7 bases, with 9 bases left between them. This CDR3 comprises 14 residues. The V gene's germline CDR1 is LNHNV and CDR2 YYDKDF (reference sequence). CDR3 nucleotide sequence: TGTGCCACCAGCAGAGATACCGGGAACGGGGAGCTGTTTTTT. This translates into CATSRDTGNGELFF. Looking up the rest from reference TRBV15 and TRBJ2-2 gives the full variable domain: DAMVIQNPRYQVTQFGKPVTLSCSQTLNHNVMYWYQQKSSQAPKLLFHYYDKDFNNEADTPDNFQSRRPNTSFCFLDIRSPGLGDTAMYLCATSRDTGNGELFFGEGSRLTVL.

V is TRBV7-9 and J is TRBJ2-7; TRBD2 matches 7 bases. J was trimmed by 0 bases and V by 3 bases; bases with no gene match: 2. CDR1 SEHNR and CDR2 FQNEAQ come from the germline V gene (reference sequence). This CDR3 spans 14 amino acids. Here the CDR3 DNA reads TGTGCCAGCAGCTTCGGGACTAACTCCTACGAGCAGTACTTC. It encodes CASSFGTNSYEQYF.

On this clone: Germline and junction disagree at one end, which may indicate a read error. The chain is built from TRBV6-6 and TRBJ2-7, with no clear D. In germline, CDR1 is MNHNY, CDR2 SVGAGI (reference sequence). The CDR3 has 14 residues. CDR3: CVSSPGPDRYEQYF. Here the CDR3 DNA reads TGTGTCAGCAGTCCCGGGCCCGATCGTTACGAGCAGTACTTC.

V is TRBV7-2 and J is TRBJ1-6; no reliable D call. This CDR3 is 15 amino acids long. Per germline, CDR1 SGHTA and CDR2 FQGNSA. Trimming removed 5 bases at V and 6 bases at J, with 14 bases between. CDR3 DNA sequence: TGTGCCAGCAGCACCAAGCCAGGTTTTAATTCACCCCTCCACTTT. Protein product: CASSTKPGFNSPLHF.

The chain carries TRBV7-8 and TRBJ1-3, with D unresolved. The CDR3 loop spans 14 amino acids. The germline CDR1 and CDR2 sequences are SGHVS and FQNEAQ. The V end was cut by 2 bases, the J end by 4 bases, with 9 bases between. The CDR3 nucleotides are TGTGCCAGCAGCTTACAACCTTTGGGAAACACCATATATTTT. It yields the protein CASSLQPLGNTIYF. The variable domain in full, completed from reference TRBV7-8 and TRBJ1-3, reads GAGVSQSPRYKVAKRGQDVALRCDPISGHVSLFWYQQALGQGPEFLTYFQNEAQLDKSGLPSDRFFAERPEGSVSTLKIQRTQQEDSAVYLCASSLQPLGNTIYFGEGSWLTVV.

The rearrangement links TRBV14 to TRBJ2-5; 13 bases are shared with TRBD2. Trimming at V came to 4 bases and at J to 4 bases, leaving 6 bases not matched to a gene. Germline loops: CDR1 SGHDN, CDR2 FVKESK. The CDR3 totals 16 residues. The CDR3 loop is CASSPGLAGVRETQYF. CDR3 nucleotide sequence: TGTGCCAGCAGCCCAGGACTAGCGGGAGTAAGAGAGACCCAGTACTTC. Full variable domain (remainder filled in from reference TRBV14 and TRBJ2-5): EAGVTQFPSHSVIEKGQTVTLRCDPISGHDNLYWYRRVMGKEIKFLLHFVKESKQDESGMPNNRFLAERTGGTYSTLKVQPAELEDSGVYFCASSPGLAGVRETQYFGPGTRLLVL.

J is TRBJ2-1 and V is TRBV7-9; D not certain. Germline V lookup: CDR1 SEHNR, CDR2 FQNEAQ (reference sequence). There are 13 residues in the CDR3. Trimming took off 1 base at V and 9 bases at J, with 10 bases between the two ends. The CDR3 loop is CASSLGHRPEQFF. CDR3 DNA sequence: TGTGCCAGCAGCTTAGGACATCGTCCTGAGCAGTTCTTC.

The chain couples TRBV7-6 to TRBJ1-2; TRBD1 might be the D (6 bases). Trimming took off 5 bases at V and 4 bases at J, with 17 bases between the two ends. This CDR3 region has 15 residues. CDR1 SGHVS and CDR2 FNYEAQ come from the germline V gene. The CDR3 coding sequence is TGTGCCAGCAGCCCAGGATTAGGGGGTTTCTATGGCTACACCTTC. It encodes CASSPGLGGFYGYTF.